This T cell receptor beta chain was sequenced for a study of T cell repertoires in cytomegalovirus infection. This clonotype was seen a handful of times. Its antigen is still unknown. TCRdb itself ran the reads through MiXCR, one entry per CDR3 protein. The table lists more than 300,000 distinct CDR3 sequences, about 34% of them singletons, with approximately 12% in the top ten. Sequencing used cultured PBMCs, obtained from culture after CMV antigen stimulation. The TCR was taken from a human donor in good health (CMV status not recorded). Some clones in this sample may be carry-over from other donors' samples.

The CDR3 nucleotides read TGTGCCAGCAGCCTAGACGTGTGGAAGGGTCGTCGCAATGAGCAGTTCTTC. Translated: CASSLDVWKGRRNEQFF. The J gene is TRBJ2-1, the V gene TRBV7-2, with D uncertain. The CDR3 runs to 17 residues. The V end lost 5 bases, the J end lost 6 bases, and 23 bases lay between the germline ends. The V gene's germline CDR1 is SGHTA and CDR2 FQGNSA.